These 29 T cell receptor beta chains originate from one sample sequenced in a study of T cells after yellow fever vaccination. MiXCR, run by TCRdb on the 5' RACE reads, gives a single entry per CDR3 protein. The data show hundreds of thousands of distinct CDR3 sequences, less than 20% seen once. Here the sequenced sample was PBMCs, taken 5 days after the first yellow fever vaccination. The receptors were sampled from a man aged 18-30 years who received the YFV17D yellow fever vaccine.

The J gene is TRBJ1-4, the V gene TRBV4-2; TRBD1 agrees at 7 bases. This CDR3 is 18 amino acids long. The V gene end was trimmed by 2 bases and the J gene end by 5 bases; junction bases not matched to a gene: 14. The V gene's germline CDR1 is LGHNA and CDR2 YNFKEQ. The CDR3 coding sequence is TGTGCCAGCAGCCAATGGGACAGTTTATCAATATCGAATGAAAAACTGTTTTTT. Its protein is CASSQWDSLSISNEKLFF.

A few counts support this clonotype. The V gene is TRBV4-3, the J gene TRBJ1-2; D is perhaps TRBD1 (5 bases). This CDR3 is built from 12 residues. Germline CDR1 and CDR2: LGHNA and YSLEER. Trimming shortened V by 4 bases and J by 6 bases, and 9 bases separated the two germline ends. CDR3 in amino acids: CASSRGRDGYTF. CDR3 DNA sequence: TGCGCCAGCAGCCGGGGCAGGGATGGCTACACCTTC.

This clonotype has a handful of counts. Here the CDR3 reads CASRNYGTEDYGYTF. Written as DNA, the CDR3 is TGTGCCAGCCGAAACTACGGGACAGAGGATTATGGCTACACCTTC. The V and J genes are TRBV27 and TRBJ1-2, with 7 bases matching TRBD1. This CDR3 is 15 amino acids long. The germline V gene has CDR1 MNHEY and CDR2 SMNVEV (reference sequence). After removal of 8 bases from V and 5 bases from J, the junction contained 14 bases not matched to a gene.

The CDR3 loop is CASSYTGVRQFF. CDR3 DNA: TGTGCCAGCAGTTATACAGGGGTTCGGCAGTTCTTC. The J gene is TRBJ2-1, the V gene TRBV12-3 or TRBV12-4; 7 bases agree with TRBD1. This CDR3 contains 12 residues. V shed 4 bases, J shed 12 bases, and the junction held 6 bases outside the gene matches.

The sample holds one count of this clonotype. The genes are TRBV12-3 or TRBV12-4 and TRBJ2-2, with a possible D match to TRBD2 (6 bases). This CDR3 is built from 18 residues. Trimming removed 6 bases from V and 0 bases from J, with 20 bases in between. CDR3 DNA: TGTGCCAGCAGCCCACCCCCGGCGGGGAGAACGAACACCGGGGAGCTGTTTTTT. It encodes CASSPPPAGRTNTGELFF.

V usage is TRBV6-1 and J usage is TRBJ2-1, with D perhaps matching TRBD1 (5 bases). The CDR3 loop spans 14 amino acids. With 4 bases removed from V and 7 bases from J, the gap between germline ends came to 14 bases. Germline loops: CDR1 MNHNS, CDR2 SASEGT. For the CDR3, the DNA is TGTGCCAGCAGTGGAGGACAAAGGGTTAATGAGCAGTTCTTC. Protein product: CASSGGQRVNEQFF.

The table lists this clonotype with a few counts. CDR3 sequence: CASSLFGQSYEQYF. The CDR3 DNA reads as TGTGCCAGCAGCTTATTCGGACAGTCCTACGAGCAGTACTTC. The chain carries TRBV7-2 and TRBJ2-7; D might be TRBD1 (6 bases). CDR3 length: 14 amino acids. Germline V CDR1 and CDR2: SGHTA, FQGNSA. The germline V and J ends were trimmed by 2 bases and 1 base, with 9 bases remaining between them.

The J gene is TRBJ2-7, the V gene TRBV10-3, with D uncertain. Trimming removed 6 bases from V and 3 bases from J, with 15 bases in between. The germline V gene encodes CDR1 ENHRY and CDR2 SYGVKD. The CDR3 consists of 14 residues. CDR3 sequence (DNA): TGTGCCATCAGGGATTCGACCGACTTCTACGAGCAGTACTTC. Protein: CAIRDSTDFYEQYF.

This clonotype was picked up a small number of times. The genes are TRBV15 and TRBJ2-1; D may be TRBD2 (5 bases). The CDR3 totals 13 residues. Germline assignment: CDR1 LNHNV and CDR2 YYDKDF (reference sequence). The ends were cut back, 1 base at V and 7 bases at J, with 8 bases in the middle. DNA of the CDR3: TGTGCCACCAGCAGAGGCGGGCTAAATGAGCAGTTCTTC. Amino acid sequence: CATSRGGLNEQFF.

This clonotype turned up a few times. V usage is TRBV20-1 and J usage is TRBJ2-7; the D is unclear. This CDR3 comprises 15 residues. Trimming shortened V by 0 bases and J by 1 base, and 13 bases separated the two germline ends. Germline CDR1 and CDR2: DFQATT and SNEGSKA (reference sequence). CDR3 sequence: CSARDMSSASYEQYF. CDR3 DNA sequence: TGCAGTGCTAGAGATATGTCCTCCGCTTCCTACGAGCAGTACTTC.

This clonotype showed up just a few times. DNA for the CDR3: TGTGCCAGCCAGGGACAGGGGGAATCACCCCTCCACTTT. Translation gives CASQGQGESPLHF. The chain carries TRBV3-1 and TRBJ1-6; 11 positions match TRBD1. Germline CDR1 is LGHDT and CDR2 is YNNKEL (reference sequence). CDR3 length: 13 residues. V lost 8 bases to trimming and J lost 10 bases; unmatched junction nucleotides: 4.

The V call is TRBV6-1, the J call TRBJ2-5, with TRBD2 identical over 8 bases. The V and J ends lost 6 bases and 7 bases, in that order; junction bases with no gene match: 10. Germline CDR1 reads MNHNS; CDR2 reads SASEGT. The CDR3 contains 14 residues. The CDR3 nucleotides are TGTGCCAGCAGCTCCCCCGGGGGGGTTCGGACCCAGTACTTC. Protein product: CASSSPGGVRTQYF.

This clonotype showed up just a few times. V gene TRBV6-7 combines with J gene TRBJ2-7; 9 bases map to TRBD1. TRBV6-7 has ORF status, its function being uncertain. This CDR3 contains 13 residues. The junction had 8 bases not matched to a gene; V was cut back by 6 bases and J by 8 bases. CDR3 sequence reads: CASSNRDRAQQYF. CDR3 sequence (DNA): TGTGCCAGCAGCAACCGGGACAGGGCTCAGCAGTACTTC.

The chain couples TRBV25-1 to TRBJ2-2, with D tentatively TRBD2 (6 bases). The CDR3 loop spans 14 amino acids. V lost 3 bases, J lost 3 bases, and 8 bases lay in between. Germline CDR1 and CDR2: MGHDK and SYGVNS. For the CDR3, the DNA is TGTGCCAGCAGTGATTGGGGGGACACCGGGGAGCTGTTTTTT. This sequence encodes CASSDWGDTGELFF.

The chain links TRBV24-1 to TRBJ1-2, with 7 bases that match TRBD1. The CDR3 length is 13 residues. Germline V gene data show CDR1 as KGHDR and CDR2 as SFDVKD. After removal of 2 bases from V and 7 bases from J, the junction contained 3 bases not matched to a gene. The CDR3 sequence is CATSDYRGGGYTF. In DNA form, the CDR3 reads TGTGCCACCAGTGATTACAGGGGAGGTGGCTACACCTTC.

The table lists this clonotype with many counts. V usage is TRBV7-2 and J usage is TRBJ2-2, with 9 bases lining up with TRBD2. J lost 4 bases, V lost 1 base, and 4 bases had no gene match. CDR1 SGHTA and CDR2 FQGNSA come from the germline V gene. The CDR3 contains 16 residues. The CDR3 region has the DNA TGTGCCAGCAGCTTAGTGGCGGGGGGGGGCACCGGGGAGCTGTTTTTT. Translated, it gives CASSLVAGGGTGELFF. The full variable domain, rest sourced from reference TRBV7-2 and TRBJ2-2, is GAGVSQSPSNKVTEKGKDVELRCDPISGHTALYWYRQSLGQGLEFLIYFQGNSAPDKSGLPSDRFSAERTGGSVSTLTIQRTQQEDSAVYLCASSLVAGGGTGELFFGEGSRLTVL.

V gene TRBV12-5 combines with J gene TRBJ2-1; 7 nucleotides agree with TRBD1. Germline V gene lookup returns CDR1 LGHNT and CDR2 FRNRAP. This CDR3 is built from 15 residues. V shed 5 bases and J 7 bases; nucleotides not matched to a gene: 11. This chain's CDR3 is CASGLRDRSFNEQFF. Written as DNA, the CDR3 is TGTGCTAGTGGTCTCAGGGACAGATCCTTTAATGAGCAGTTCTTC.

The V call is TRBV6-5, the J call TRBJ2-1; a weak D match, TRBD2 (7 bases). From germline, CDR1 is MNHEY and CDR2 SVGAGI. V lost 2 bases, J lost 3 bases, and 11 bases lay in between. The CDR3 loop spans 15 amino acids. This chain's CDR3 is CASSYGGAFYNEQFF. DNA for the CDR3: TGTGCCAGCAGTTACGGGGGGGCCTTCTACAATGAGCAGTTCTTC.

The chain is built from TRBV11-2 and TRBJ2-1, with TRBD2 matching over 9 bases. Looked up from germline, CDR1 is SGHAT and CDR2 is FQNNGV. The CDR3 has 17 amino acids. The ends lost 4 bases at V and 3 bases at J; junction bases unmatched: 10. The CDR3 is CASSSLREAGGYNEQFF. The CDR3, as DNA: TGTGCCAGCAGCTCCCTGAGGGAAGCGGGGGGCTACAATGAGCAGTTCTTC.

This clonotype was recorded a few times. The rearrangement joins TRBV19 to TRBJ2-3; D gene ambiguous. Germline V gene lookup returns CDR1 LNHDA and CDR2 SQIVND (reference sequence). This CDR3 has 13 residues. V lost 4 bases to trimming and J lost 3 bases, with 8 bases between them. The CDR3, as DNA: TGTGCCAGTAGTACATCTCCGACAGATACGCAGTATTTT. This sequence encodes CASSTSPTDTQYF.

This chain joins TRBV28 and TRBJ1-3; D call uncertain. Germline V gives CDR1 MDHEN, CDR2 SYDVKM. The CDR3 loop spans 13 amino acids. With 5 bases removed from V and 0 bases from J, the gap between germline ends came to 5 bases. DNA for the CDR3: TGTGCCAGCAGTACTATCTCTGGAAACACCATATATTTT. It translates to CASSTISGNTIYF.

The rearrangement links TRBV9 to TRBJ2-5, with 7 bases fitting TRBD1. The V gene end was trimmed by 0 bases and the J gene end by 4 bases; junction bases not matched to a gene: 6. The CDR3 has 15 amino acids. Looked up from germline, CDR1 is SGDLS and CDR2 is YYNGEE. CDR3 bases: TGTGCCAGCAGCGTAGAGGGGGCACTACCAGAGACCCAGTACTTC. Translation gives CASSVEGALPETQYF.

This chain joins TRBV9 and TRBJ2-3, with 7 positions matching TRBD2. CDR3 length equals 14 residues. CDR1 and CDR2 (germline): SGDLS, YYNGEE. With 7 bases clipped from V and 5 bases from J, the junction kept 10 bases outside the gene matches. The CDR3 spells CASSMGLTEDTQYF. DNA of the CDR3: TGTGCCAGCTCGATGGGACTAACCGAAGATACGCAGTATTTT.

V usage is TRBV2 and J usage is TRBJ2-3, with 7 bases fitting TRBD2. In germline, CDR1 is SNHLY, CDR2 FYNNEI. V lost 4 bases to trimming and J lost 2 bases; unmatched junction nucleotides: 6. The CDR3 covers 15 residues. The CDR3 region has the DNA TGTGCCAGCAGTGGGGGAGGGGACCACACAGATACGCAGTATTTT. It is translated as CASSGGGDHTDTQYF.

V usage is TRBV29-1 and J usage is TRBJ2-7; D unresolved. Trimming cost V 3 bases and J 5 bases, with 8 bases left between them. Looked up from germline, CDR1 is SQVTM and CDR2 is ANQGSEA. The length of the CDR3 is 11 residues. The CDR3 DNA is TGCAGCGTTGAGATAAGCAACGAGCAGTACGTC. Its translation is CSVEISNEQYV.

The V gene is TRBV3-1, the J gene TRBJ2-7; D call uncertain. Looked up from germline, CDR1 is LGHDT and CDR2 is YNNKEL (reference sequence). The CDR3 is made up of 13 amino acids. The V end was cut by 2 bases, the J end by 7 bases, with 12 bases between. The CDR3 nucleotides read TGTGCCAGCAGCCAATGGACCCAAGAAGAGCAGTACTTC. Its protein is CASSQWTQEEQYF.

This clonotype was picked up a small number of times. This rearrangement joins TRBV18 to TRBJ2-5, with D perhaps TRBD2 (5 bases). Trimming removed 2 bases at V and 5 bases at J, with 12 bases between. The germline V gene has CDR1 KGHSH and CDR2 LQKENI. The CDR3 spans 14 residues. The DNA of the CDR3 is TGTGCCAGCTCACCAGGTGGACTGCTGGAGACCCAGTACTTC. Amino acid sequence: CASSPGGLLETQYF.

The V and J genes are TRBV18 and TRBJ2-3; TRBD2 matches 10 bases. With 3 bases clipped from V and 2 bases from J, the junction kept 2 bases outside the gene matches. The CDR3 extends over 15 amino acids. Germline CDR1 reads KGHSH; CDR2 reads LQKENI. CDR3 sequence reads: CASSPTSGPTDTQYF. The CDR3 nucleotides read TGTGCCAGCTCACCGACTAGCGGGCCCACAGATACGCAGTATTTT. The full variable domain, completed using reference TRBV18 and TRBJ2-3, is NAGVMQNPRHLVRRRGQEARLRCSPMKGHSHVYWYRQLPEEGLKFMVYLQKENIIDESGMPKERFSAEFPKEGPSILRIQQVVRGDSAAYFCASSPTSGPTDTQYFGPGTRLTVL.

This clonotype has ten or more counts. This sequence joins TRBV9 and TRBJ2-1; D uncertain. V dropped 1 base and J dropped 5 bases, with 7 bases sitting between them. CDR1 and CDR2 (germline): SGDLS, YYNGEE. The CDR3 runs 13 residues. CDR3 in amino acids: CASSVSVNNEQFF. In nucleotides, the CDR3 is TGTGCCAGCAGCGTAAGCGTAAACAATGAGCAGTTCTTC.